This T cell receptor beta chain comes out of a study of shared clonotypes between healthy human individuals. Overall study results and limits: For sorted subsets, rarefaction showed incomplete sequencing despite large depth.

Donors, without exception, were Caucasian adults residing in Nashville, Tennessee. This clone has more than one count but fewer than ten. Its antigen remains unknown. Different DNA sequences within this sample yield the same CDR3. Authors' data handling: ImmunoSEQ yielded junction-only sequences lacking quality scores, so filtering differed. The assay was immunoSEQ multiplex PCR, and TCRdb's table has in-frame clones only and misses some. V and J calls and clone size are given by that table; D and trimming were obtained from the DNA. The table has about 2 million clones, 95% seen once. CDR1 and CDR2 from the germline V gene are MDHEN and SYDVKM. The CDR3 extends over 11 amino acids. Trimming removed 5 bases from V and 2 bases from J, with 3 bases in between.

This TCR came from a man younger than 30 in good health. The source material was naive CD4+ T cells sorted from blood. The subset denotes: CD45RA+ positively selected. The chain is built from TRBV28 and TRBJ2-5; D not certain. The CDR3 spells CASSLQETQYF. The CDR3 DNA reads as TGTGCCAGCAGTCTTCAAGAGACCCAGTACTTC.